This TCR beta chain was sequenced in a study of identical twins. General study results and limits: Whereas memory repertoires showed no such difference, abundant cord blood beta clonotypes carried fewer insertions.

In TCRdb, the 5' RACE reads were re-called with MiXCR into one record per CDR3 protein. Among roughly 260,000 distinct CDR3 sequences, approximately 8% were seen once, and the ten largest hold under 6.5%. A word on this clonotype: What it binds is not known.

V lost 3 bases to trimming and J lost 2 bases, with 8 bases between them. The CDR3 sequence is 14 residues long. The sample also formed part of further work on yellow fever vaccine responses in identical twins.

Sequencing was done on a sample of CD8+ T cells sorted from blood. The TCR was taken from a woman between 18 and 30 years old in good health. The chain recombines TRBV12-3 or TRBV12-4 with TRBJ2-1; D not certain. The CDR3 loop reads CASSFSRPYNEQFF. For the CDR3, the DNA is TGTGCCAGCAGTTTCTCGCGGCCCTACAATGAGCAGTTCTTC.